The 26 T cell receptor beta chains reported below all come from one sample, sequenced in a study of CD8 T cell repertoires and HIV-1 epitope variants. This table comes from immunoSEQ multiplex PCR, and its TCRdb copy is limited to in-frame clones, with some not included. The data hold about 3,000 clones, with roughly 71% observed a single time. Their antigens are not known. The sequenced material came from cultured CD8+ T cells derived from PBMCs. Receptor source: a male donor with HIV.

The chain recombines TRBV2 with TRBJ2-7, with 9 bases identical to TRBD1. V lost 4 bases to trimming and J lost 5 bases; unmatched junction nucleotides: 0. Per germline, CDR1 SNHLY and CDR2 FYNNEI. This CDR3 is 12 amino acids long. CDR3 in amino acids: CASSGQGDEQYF. The DNA of the CDR3 is TGTGCCAGCAGTGGACAGGGGGACGAGCAGTACTTC.

This clone was observed a few times. This chain connects TRBV19 to TRBJ2-7; D is tentatively TRBD1 or TRBD2 (6 bases each). Germline-derived CDR1 and CDR2 are LNHDA and SQIVND (reference sequence). The CDR3 loop spans 14 amino acids. V shed 3 bases and J shed 4 bases, with 13 bases lying between them. For the CDR3, the DNA is TGTGCCAGTAGTATCTCGTCGGGGGCTTACGAGCAGTACTTC. Protein sequence: CASSISSGAYEQYF.

The rearrangement links TRBV19 to TRBJ2-5; either TRBD1 or TRBD2 may supply D (5 bases each). V lost 1 base and J lost 4, with 10 bases in between. Germline V gene lookup returns CDR1 LNHDA and CDR2 SQIVND (reference sequence). This CDR3 has 14 residues. CDR3 coding DNA: TGTGCCAGTAGTATAGGTGGGGGTAGAGAGACCCAGTACTTC. Amino acid sequence: CASSIGGGRETQYF.

V gene TRBV6-5 combines with J gene TRBJ2-1; 10 bases match TRBD2. The V gene's germline CDR1 is MNHEY and CDR2 SVGAGI. Trimming cost V 0 bases and J 5 bases; bases outside gene matches: 4. CDR3 length: 16 amino acids. CDR3 protein: CASSYSPSGSHNEQFF. The CDR3, as DNA: TGTGCCAGCAGTTACTCTCCTAGCGGGAGCCACAATGAGCAGTTCTTC.

The genes are TRBV28 and TRBJ2-1, with a weak D call TRBD1 (5 bases). The V gene lost 1 base and the J gene lost 0 bases, with 10 bases spanning the gap. The V gene's germline CDR1 is MDHEN and CDR2 SYDVKM. This CDR3 comprises 16 residues. The CDR3 here is CASSLYQGSSYNEQFF. The CDR3 coding sequence is TGTGCCAGCAGTTTATACCAGGGAAGCTCCTACAATGAGCAGTTCTTC.

As concerns this clone: The sample contains more than one DNA sequence encoding this CDR3. This chain links TRBV28 with TRBJ2-7, with a weak D call TRBD1 (6 bases). The germline gives CDR1 MDHEN, CDR2 SYDVKM. V lost 6 bases, J lost 3 bases, and 21 bases lay in between. There are 16 residues in the CDR3. The CDR3 loop is CASRDDRNLQLYEQYF. The CDR3 DNA is TGTGCCAGCAGAGATGACAGGAACCTTCAGCTCTACGAGCAGTACTTC.

This clone was picked up a small number of times. The rearrangement uses TRBV10-3 and TRBJ1-2; 8 bases agree with TRBD1. The germline gives CDR1 ENHRY, CDR2 SYGVKD. The CDR3 loop spans 14 amino acids. V lost 8 bases to trimming and J lost 4 bases; unmatched junction nucleotides: 9. The CDR3 loop reads CAIRSTGESYGYTF. CDR3 bases: TGTGCCATCCGTTCGACAGGGGAAAGCTATGGCTACACCTTC.

This clone has just a few counts. This chain links TRBV5-6 with TRBJ2-5, with D possibly matching TRBD2 (6 bases). The CDR3 is 13 amino acids. Trimming stripped 4 bases from V and 5 bases from J, with 12 bases between. Germline CDR1 and CDR2: SGHDT and YYEEEE. In nucleotides, the CDR3 is TGTGCCAGCAGCATTGGGAGGTGGGAGACCCAGTACTTC. This sequence encodes CASSIGRWETQYF.

Only a few counts were recorded for this clone. The CDR3 coding sequence is TGTGCCAGCAGTTTCCCCCCCCCTAGTCCCAATACACCTACCACCTACGAGCAGTACTTC. Residues: CASSFPPPSPNTPTTYEQYF. The chain recombines TRBV28 with TRBJ2-7; D remains ambiguous. Germline V gene lookup returns CDR1 MDHEN and CDR2 SYDVKM. This CDR3 contains 20 residues. V was shortened by 3 bases and J by 2 bases, with 29 bases between the two germline ends.

The chain is built from TRBV5-6 and TRBJ2-1; TRBD2 matches at 11 bases. The germline V gene has CDR1 SGHDT and CDR2 YYEEEE. There are 14 residues in the CDR3. V gave up 6 bases and J gave up 6 bases; unmatched junction bases: 5. Written as DNA, the CDR3 is TGTGCCAGCACCTATAGCGGGGGGGCCAATGAGCAGTTCTTC. Protein: CASTYSGGANEQFF.

V gene TRBV28 combines with J gene TRBJ2-5; D assignment may be TRBD1 or TRBD2 (6 bases each). Trimming removed 2 bases from V and 4 bases from J, with 11 bases in between. Germline assignment: CDR1 MDHEN and CDR2 SYDVKM. CDR3 length: 14 residues. As DNA, the CDR3 is TGTGCCAGCAGTTTAGACGGGGGCTCAGAGACCCAGTACTTC. It encodes CASSLDGGSETQYF.

The rearrangement joins TRBV6-5 to TRBJ2-1; 11 bases are a match to TRBD1. V shed 2 bases, J shed 7 bases, and the junction held 4 bases outside the gene matches. The length of the CDR3 is 15 residues. Germline V lookup: CDR1 MNHEY, CDR2 SVGAGI. DNA for the CDR3: TGTGCCAGCAGTTACGCGGACAGGGGGCGAAATGAGCAGTTCTTC. It is translated as CASSYADRGRNEQFF.

The V call is TRBV28, the J call TRBJ2-7, with TRBD1 matching over 7 bases. The CDR3 sequence is 12 residues long. CDR1 is MDHEN, CDR2 SYDVKM, per germline. The V and J ends lost 4 bases and 5 bases, in that order; junction bases with no gene match: 2. CDR3 nucleotide sequence: TGTGCCAGCAGTTCCGACAGGGACGAGCAGTACTTC. Protein sequence: CASSSDRDEQYF.

This sequence joins TRBV4-1 and TRBJ2-2; no clear D gene. The CDR3 runs 14 residues. Trimming pared 0 bases from V and 7 bases from J, leaving 9 bases between. Germline lookup yields CDR1 MGHRA and CDR2 YSYEKL. The CDR3: CASSQDRNFGELFF. The CDR3 DNA reads as TGCGCCAGCAGCCAAGATCGGAACTTCGGGGAGCTGTTTTTT.

This chain joins TRBV13 and TRBJ2-2; D is unclear. With 1 base removed from V and 8 bases from J, the gap between germline ends came to 8 bases. Germline values: CDR1 PRHDT, CDR2 FYEKMQ (reference sequence). The length of the CDR3 is 13 residues. CDR3 residues: CASSLATRGELFF. The CDR3 DNA sequence: TGTGCCAGCAGCTTAGCCACAAGGGGGGAGCTGTTTTTT.

This clone was picked up a small number of times. The chain employs TRBV19 and TRBJ2-2, with D perhaps assigned TRBD1 or TRBD2 (6 bases each). Germline V CDR1 and CDR2: LNHDA, SQIVND (reference sequence). This CDR3 region has 13 residues. V was clipped by 4 bases and J by 6 bases, with 9 bases between them. CDR3 loop: CASSSRGPGELFF. The CDR3 nucleotides read TGTGCCAGTAGTAGCCGGGGGCCCGGGGAGCTGTTTTTT.

The chain employs TRBV7-8 and TRBJ2-2, with a possible D match to TRBD1 (6 bases). V dropped 0 bases and J dropped 1 base, with 12 bases sitting between them. The CDR3 has 17 amino acids. Germline assignment: CDR1 SGHVS and CDR2 FQNEAQ. The CDR3 loop reads CASSLALGGRNTGELFF. CDR3 coding DNA: TGTGCCAGCAGCTTAGCGCTTGGGGGCAGGAACACCGGGGAGCTGTTTTTT.

This chain links TRBV2 with TRBJ2-1; TRBD2 matches at 10 bases. Looked up from germline, CDR1 is SNHLY and CDR2 is FYNNEI. J gave up 5 bases and V 4 bases, and 5 bases lay outside the gene matches. The CDR3 extends over 15 amino acids. This chain's CDR3 is CASSGASGSDNEQFF. CDR3 coding DNA: TGTGCCAGCAGTGGGGCTAGCGGGAGCGACAATGAGCAGTTCTTC.

The chain links TRBV4-2 to TRBJ2-7, with 8 bases lining up with TRBD2. Germline V gene data show CDR1 as LGHNA and CDR2 as YNFKEQ. Trimming at V came to 10 bases and at J to 2 bases, leaving 7 bases not matched to a gene. CDR3 length equals 13 residues. The CDR3 sequence: CATKPAGAYEQYF. The CDR3, as DNA: TGTGCCACAAAACCAGCGGGAGCCTACGAGCAGTACTTC.

The chain links TRBV5-1 to TRBJ2-3; TRBD1 aligns across 7 bases. Germline V gives CDR1 SGHRS, CDR2 YFSETQ. The CDR3 consists of 13 residues. V lost 6 bases, J lost 6 bases, and 7 bases stayed unmatched. The CDR3 DNA reads TGCGCCAGCAAGACAGGGACAACGGATACGCAGTATTTT. Its protein product is CASKTGTTDTQYF. The entire variable domain, with the rest obtained from reference TRBV5-1 and TRBJ2-3, is as follows: KAGVTQTPRYLIKTRGQQVTLSCSPISGHRSVSWYQQTPGQGLQFLFEYFSETQRNKGNFPGRFSGRQFSNSRSEMNVSTLELGDSALYLCASKTGTTDTQYFGPGTRLTVL.

The gene calls are TRBV10-3 and TRBJ2-2; D unresolved. The length of the CDR3 is 12 residues. From germline, CDR1 is ENHRY and CDR2 SYGVKD. V gave up 6 bases and J gave up 5 bases, with 7 bases separating them. The chain's CDR3 is CAISVRTGELFF. In DNA, the CDR3 is TGTGCCATCAGCGTTAGGACCGGGGAGCTGTTTTTT.

The chain carries TRBV5-5 and TRBJ1-5; 10 bases are shared with TRBD1. Germline-derived CDR1 and CDR2 are SGHKS and YYEKEE (reference sequence). The CDR3 spans 17 residues. The V segment lost 4 bases and the J segment 7 bases; nucleotides outside the gene matches: 14. CDR3 in DNA: TGTGCCAGCAGCCCCTTTGGGGACAGGGGAAACTGGCAGCCCCAGCATTTT. Residues: CASSPFGDRGNWQPQHF.

V is TRBV13 and J is TRBJ1-4; D not certain. V was cut by 5 bases and J by 8 bases, with 9 bases left in between. Germline V gene data show CDR1 as PRHDT and CDR2 as FYEKMQ (reference sequence). The CDR3 consists of 12 residues. This CDR3 reads CASSDKGEKLFF. In DNA form, the CDR3 reads TGTGCCAGCAGCGATAAAGGAGAAAAACTGTTTTTT.

The V gene is TRBV27, the J gene TRBJ2-2; the match to TRBD2 covers 10 bases. CDR3 length: 18 residues. The germline gives CDR1 MNHEY, CDR2 SMNVEV (reference sequence). V dropped 4 bases and J dropped 2; count of bases not matched to a gene: 10. CDR3 protein: CASSSTTTSGNNTGELFF. DNA for the CDR3: TGTGCCAGCAGTTCAACGACAACTAGCGGGAACAACACCGGGGAGCTGTTTTTT.

The CDR3 is CASSPSLALQETQYF. CDR3 DNA: TGTGCCAGCAGCCCTTCTCTAGCCCTACAAGAGACCCAGTACTTC. This sequence joins TRBV7-2 and TRBJ2-5, with D perhaps matching TRBD2 (5 bases). V lost 5 bases, J lost 2 bases, and 15 bases lay in between. This CDR3 region has 15 residues. Germline V CDR1 and CDR2: SGHTA, FQGNSA. The full variable domain, in which reference TRBV7-2 and TRBJ2-5 provide the parts outside the CDR3, is GAGVSQSPSNKVTEKGKDVELRCDPISGHTALYWYRQSLGQGLEFLIYFQGNSAPDKSGLPSDRFSAERTGGSVSTLTIQRTQQEDSAVYLCASSPSLALQETQYFGPGTRLLVL.

The genes are TRBV19 and TRBJ2-7, with TRBD1 identical over 11 bases. Germline V CDR1 and CDR2: LNHDA, SQIVND (reference sequence). The CDR3 is made up of 12 amino acids. Trimming at V came to 10 bases and at J to 7 bases, leaving 6 bases not matched to a gene. In nucleotides, the CDR3 is TGTGCCACCCGGACAGGGGGCGGAGAGCAGTACTTC. Its translation is CATRTGGGEQYF.